A selection of T cell receptor beta chains follows, all from one sample in a study of T cell repertoires in cytomegalovirus infection. From the reads, TCRdb called clonotypes with MiXCR, one entry per CDR3 protein. The table has about 260,000 distinct CDR3 sequences, about 13% seen once; the top ten hold around 8.8%. The specimen was PBMCs. The receptors originated from a human donor in good health (CMV status not recorded). Some clones in this sample may be carry-over from other donors' samples. Each CDR3 is given with its conserved first and last residue. D genes are given only for firm matches. Clone size appears in some rows only: once, few, many, or a class for an expanded clone.

clone size: NA
J gene: TRBJ2-5
D gene: TRBD2
V gene: TRBV2
CDR3 protein: CANRRTSGALQETQYF
CDR3 DNA: TGTGCCAACAGGAGGACTAGCGGGGCTCTCCAAGAGACCCAGTACTTC

clone size: many
J gene: TRBJ2-3
D gene: TRBD1
V gene: TRBV20-1
CDR3 protein: CSATGGGDTQYF
CDR3 DNA: TGCAGTGCTACAGGGGGCGGTGATACGCAGTATTTT

clone size: many
J gene: TRBJ2-3
D gene: NA
V gene: TRBV28
CDR3 protein: CASSFPRDISSTDTQYF
CDR3 DNA: TGTGCCAGCAGTTTCCCTCGGGACATTTCTAGCACAGATACGCAGTATTTT

clone size: NA
J gene: TRBJ1-1
D gene: NA
V gene: TRBV2
CDR3 protein: CASSTSLNLNTEAFF
CDR3 DNA: TGTGCCAGCAGCACCTCGCTCAACTTGAACACTGAAGCTTTCTTT

clone size: NA
J gene: TRBJ2-7
D gene: TRBD1
V gene: TRBV25-1
CDR3 protein: CASSEPGTVSYEQYF
CDR3 DNA: TGTGCCAGCAGTGAACCCGGGACAGTCTCCTACGAGCAGTACTTC

clone size: few
J gene: TRBJ2-7
D gene: NA
V gene: TRBV28
CDR3 protein: CASTGRAYEQYF
CDR3 DNA: TGTGCCAGCACAGGCAGAGCCTACGAGCAGTACTTC

clone size: few
J gene: TRBJ1-1
D gene: NA
V gene: TRBV4-1
CDR3 protein: CASSQDRNSMNTEAFF
CDR3 DNA: TGCGCCAGCAGCCAAGATCGTAACAGCATGAACACTGAAGCTTTCTTT

clone size: few
J gene: TRBJ2-3
D gene: TRBD2
V gene: TRBV20-1
CDR3 protein: CSALETSGRADTQYF
CDR3 DNA: TGCAGTGCTCTGGAGACTAGCGGGAGGGCAGATACGCAGTATTTT

clone size: many
J gene: TRBJ1-1
D gene: NA
V gene: TRBV14
CDR3 protein: CASSQAGRGLNTEAFF
CDR3 DNA: TGTGCCAGCAGCCAAGCGGGCAGGGGCTTGAACACTGAAGCTTTCTTT

clone size: NA
J gene: TRBJ1-1
D gene: TRBD1
V gene: TRBV12-3/TRBV12-4
CDR3 protein: CASSNRDRGRRTEAFF
CDR3 DNA: TGTGCCAGCAGTAACCGGGACAGGGGTCGGAGAACTGAAGCTTTCTTT

clone size: many
J gene: TRBJ1-4
D gene: NA
V gene: TRBV7-2
CDR3 protein: CASSLNLVAGRATTNEKLFF
CDR3 DNA: TGTGCCAGCAGCTTAAACTTGGTCGCGGGCCGCGCCACAACTAATGAAAAACTGTTTTTT

clone size: few
J gene: TRBJ2-1
D gene: TRBD2
V gene: TRBV11-3
CDR3 protein: CASSSRTSGGALSARDEQFF
CDR3 DNA: TGTGCCAGCAGCTCCCGGACTAGCGGGGGGGCCTTATCTGCGCGGGATGAGCAGTTCTTC

clone size: many
J gene: TRBJ1-5
D gene: NA
V gene: TRBV7-6
CDR3 protein: CASSLGGAARPQHF
CDR3 DNA: TGTGCCAGCAGCCTGGGGGGGGCGGCGAGGCCCCAGCATTTT

clone size: NA
J gene: TRBJ1-1
D gene: NA
V gene: TRBV5-5
CDR3 protein: CASSPHGAQNTEAFF
CDR3 DNA: TGTGCCAGCAGCCCCCACGGGGCCCAGAACACTGAAGCTTTCTTT

clone size: few
J gene: TRBJ2-1
D gene: NA
V gene: TRBV12-3/TRBV12-4
CDR3 protein: CASSFPPNQFF
CDR3 DNA: TGTGCCAGCAGTTTCCCGCCCAACCAGTTCTTC

clone size: many
J gene: TRBJ2-3
D gene: NA
V gene: TRBV7-9
CDR3 protein: CASSPLSDTQYF
CDR3 DNA: TGTGCCAGCAGCCCCTTATCGGATACGCAGTATTTT

clone size: many
J gene: TRBJ1-5
D gene: NA
V gene: TRBV7-2
CDR3 protein: CASSLGSFYSNQPQHF
CDR3 DNA: TGTGCCAGCAGCTTAGGAAGCTTTTATAGCAATCAGCCCCAGCATTTT

clone size: many
J gene: TRBJ1-5
D gene: NA
V gene: TRBV7-9
CDR3 protein: CASSFLDSLQPQHF
CDR3 DNA: TGTGCCAGCAGCTTTCTCGACAGTTTGCAGCCCCAGCATTTT

clone size: few
J gene: TRBJ1-5
D gene: NA
V gene: TRBV9
CDR3 protein: CASSKGGTVDQPQHF
CDR3 DNA: TGTGCCAGCAGCAAGGGGGGAACAGTAGATCAGCCCCAGCATTTT

clone size: NA
J gene: TRBJ1-5
D gene: TRBD1
V gene: TRBV5-6
CDR3 protein: CASSLQGVINQPQHF
CDR3 DNA: TGTGCCAGCAGCTTGCAGGGGGTAATCAATCAGCCCCAGCATTTT

clone size: many
J gene: TRBJ2-3
D gene: TRBD2
V gene: TRBV7-2
CDR3 protein: CASTPRVVTGGPGDTQYF
CDR3 DNA: TGTGCCAGCACCCCGAGGGTCGTAACGGGAGGGCCTGGAGATACGCAGTATTTT

clone size: many
J gene: TRBJ2-4
D gene: NA
V gene: TRBV5-6
CDR3 protein: CASSPGEVDIQYF
CDR3 DNA: TGTGCCAGCAGCCCAGGGGAGGTGGACATTCAGTACTTC

clone size: NA
J gene: TRBJ2-7
D gene: TRBD1
V gene: TRBV6-2/TRBV6-3
CDR3 protein: CASSYSGETGTEQYF
CDR3 DNA: TGTGCCAGCAGTTACTCGGGGGAGACAGGGACCGAGCAGTACTTC

clone size: NA
J gene: TRBJ1-6
D gene: TRBD1
V gene: TRBV29-1
CDR3 protein: CSVKQGANSPLHF
CDR3 DNA: TGCAGCGTTAAACAGGGGGCCAATTCACCCCTCCACTTT

clone size: many
J gene: TRBJ2-7
D gene: NA
V gene: TRBV20-1
CDR3 protein: CSASPALGQYF
CDR3 DNA: TGCAGTGCTAGTCCCGCTTTAGGGCAGTACTTC

clone size: few
J gene: TRBJ1-1
D gene: NA
V gene: TRBV19
CDR3 protein: CATPTPSGTEAFF
CDR3 DNA: TGTGCCACTCCGACACCCTCAGGCACTGAAGCTTTCTTT